The clone carrying this TCR beta chain has just a few counts. Its antigen is as yet unknown. The sample is drawn from a study of T-cell reconstitution after alpha-beta-depleted transplantation in children. Whole-study findings and limits: Newly generated T cells supplied most T-cell counts and diversity one year post-transplant.

Preparing the TCRbeta library involved the use of unique molecular identifiers. Each CDR3 protein is one row after TCRdb ran MiXCR on the PCR reads. The sample records more than 500,000 distinct CDR3 sequences, around 10% being singletons. Between the trimmed V and J ends, which lost 5 bases and 3 bases, there was a span of 11 bases. Germline loops: CDR1 MNHEY, CDR2 SVGEGT. The CDR3 has 13 residues. The specimen comprised PBMCs, mostly from graft donor cells, sampled 180 days after TCRalphabeta/CD19-depleted stem cell transplant. The gene calls are TRBV6-2 or TRBV6-3 and TRBJ2-7; D is possibly TRBD1 (6 bases). The TCR originated in a female patient aged 2-10 years who had a stem cell transplant for aplastic anemia, so the T cells may come from the graft donor. The CDR3 is CASSNTGYYEQYV. For the CDR3, the DNA is TGTGCCAGCAGTAACACAGGGTACTACGAGCAGTACGTC.